This TCR beta chain was captured in a study of neurological immune-mediated disorders. A note on this clonotype: Its antigen is still unknown.

TCRdb processed the 5' RACE reads anew with MiXCR; each CDR3 protein has one entry. The data contain 25,000 to 30,000 distinct CDR3 sequences, approximately 6.6% of them singletons. The study's findings and limits: Multiple sclerosis was found to have the least TCR clonal expansion, below healthy controls, and HTLV-1-associated myelopathy the most.

Sequencing was done on a sample of PBMCs. This receptor was identified in a woman aged 50 to 65 in good health.

CDR3 coding DNA: TGTGCCAGCAGACCGGAATTGGGCGGGCTTTACCAAGAGACCCAGTACTTC. It encodes CASRPELGGLYQETQYF. This sequence joins TRBV6-5 and TRBJ2-5, with D perhaps matching TRBD2 (5 bases). The V and J ends lost 6 bases and 0 bases respectively, with 20 bases between them. CDR1 is MNHEY, CDR2 SVGAGI, per germline. This CDR3 has 17 amino acids.